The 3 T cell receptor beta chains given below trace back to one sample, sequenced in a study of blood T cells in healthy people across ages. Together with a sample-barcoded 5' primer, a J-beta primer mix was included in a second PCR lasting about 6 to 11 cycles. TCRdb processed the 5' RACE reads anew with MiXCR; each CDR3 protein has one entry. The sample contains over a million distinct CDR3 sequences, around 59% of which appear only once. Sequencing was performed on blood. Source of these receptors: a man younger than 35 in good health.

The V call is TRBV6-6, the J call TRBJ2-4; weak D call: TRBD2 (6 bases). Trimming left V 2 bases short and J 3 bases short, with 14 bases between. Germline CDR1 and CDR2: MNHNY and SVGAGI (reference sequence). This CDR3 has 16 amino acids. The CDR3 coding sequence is TGTGCCAGCAGTTACACCCCAAGGGGAGGCAAAAACATTCAGTACTTC. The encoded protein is CASSYTPRGGKNIQYF.

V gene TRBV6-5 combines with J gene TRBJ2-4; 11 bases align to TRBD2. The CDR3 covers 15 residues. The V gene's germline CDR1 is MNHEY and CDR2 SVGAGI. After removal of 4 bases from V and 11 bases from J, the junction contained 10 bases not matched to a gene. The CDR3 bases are TGTGCCAGCAGTTTTAGGCTAGCGGGAGGCGGTGTTCAGTACTTC. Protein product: CASSFRLAGGGVQYF.

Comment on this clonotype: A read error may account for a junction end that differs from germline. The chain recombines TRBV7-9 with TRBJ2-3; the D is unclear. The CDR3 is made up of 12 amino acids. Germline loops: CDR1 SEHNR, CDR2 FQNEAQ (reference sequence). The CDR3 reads CASSLISDTRYF. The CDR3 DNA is TGTGCCAGCAGCTTAATTTCAGATACGCGGTATTTT.